This is a list of T cell receptor delta chains from one sample in a study of gamma-delta T cells after stem cell transplantation. TCRdb fed the RT-PCR reads to CATT. The top ten clones hold approximately 9% of a sample with about 2,500 delta-chain clones, under 25% of them seen once. The sequenced material came from gamma-delta T cells. The receptors shown here come from a human donor. It is not recorded whose cells these are; they may come from a transplant donor. Each CDR3 is given with its conserved first and last residue. D genes are given only for firm matches. Rows give clone size only sometimes, using once, few, many, or a class for an expanded clone.

CDR3 length	V gene	D gene	clone size	J gene	CDR3 protein	CDR3 DNA
19	TRDV2	.	few	TRDJ3	CACDTGWGSSSWDTRQMFF	TGTGCCTGTGACACCGGATGGGGATCCAGCTCCTGGGACACCCGACAGATGTTTTTC
21	TRDV2	TRDD3	medium-sized	TRDJ1	CACEFFTGGLQTLSYTDKLIF	TGTGCCTGTGAGTTCTTTACTGGGGGCCTCCAAACCCTTTCGTACACCGATAAACTCATCTTT
20	TRDV2	.	few	TRDJ1	CACDTGGRGSPETHTDKLIF	TGTGCCTGTGACACGGGGGGCAGGGGATCCCCTGAAACCCATACCGATAAACTCATCTTT
17	TRDV2	.	few	TRDJ3	CACDGNTRPWDTRQMFF	TGTGCCTGTGACGGAAATACGCGCCCCTGGGACACCCGACAAATGTTTTTC
15	TRDV1	.	.	TRDJ1	CALGETPSVTDKLIF	TGTGCTCTTGGGGAAACTCCTAGCGTCACCGATAAACTCATCTTT
15	TRDV2	.	large	TRDJ1	CACDTGGVYTDKLIF	TGTGCCTGTGACACCGGGGGGGTATACACCGATAAACTCATCTTT
14	TRDV3	TRDD3	few	TRDJ1	CASRTGGYARKLIF	TGTGCCTCTCGTACTGGGGGATACGCGCGTAAACTCATCTTT
15	TRDV2	.	few	TRDJ1	CACDTVGGGTDKLIF	TGTGCCTGCGACACCGTCGGGGGAGGCACCGATAAACTCATCTTT
16	TRDV1	.	.	TRDJ1	CALGVLDSIHTDKLIF	TGTGCTCTTGGGGTACTGGATTCCATCCACACCGATAAACTCATCTTT
16	TRDV1	.	.	TRDJ2	CALGGGTYWVTAQLFF	TGTGCTCTTGGGGGGGGTACTTACTGGGTGACAGCACAACTCTTCTTT
18	TRDV2	TRDD3	.	TRDJ3	CACDTGDTRTLYTRQMFF	TGTGCCTGTGACACCGGGGATACGCGGACCTTGTACACCCGACAGATGTTTTTC
15	TRDV3	TRDD3	.	TRDJ1	CAFRRWGSNTDKLIF	TGTGCCTTTAGGCGCTGGGGGTCCAACACCGATAAACTCATCTTT
12	TRDV3	.	.	TRDJ1	CALGWYTDKLIF	TGTGCCCTCGGTTGGTACACCGATAAACTCATCTTT
21	TRDV1	TRDD3	few	TRDJ1	CALGDEGLSTGDLMYTDKLIF	TGTGCTCTTGGGGACGAAGGTCTCAGTACTGGGGACTTAATGTACACCGATAAACTCATCTTT
17	TRDV1	TRDD3	.	TRDJ1	CALGENSLGGDTDKLIF	TGTGCTCTTGGGGAAAATTCCCTTGGGGGAGACACCGATAAACTCATCTTT
18	TRDV1	.	.	TRDJ1	CALGELMPPDPWTDKLIF	TGTGCTCTTGGGGAACTGATGCCTCCTGACCCGTGGACCGATAAACTCATCTTT
21	TRDV1	TRDD3	medium-sized	TRDJ1	CALGDPTGLLGDTTDTDKLIF	TGTGCTCTTGGGGACCCCACCGGGCTACTGGGGGATACGACCGACACCGATAAACTCATCTTT
22	TRDV1	TRDD2	.	TRDJ1	CALGEGPSSLTVIGYDTDKLIF	TGTGCTCTTGGGGAGGGGCCTTCCTCCCTTACTGTTATCGGATATGACACCGACAAACTCATCTTT
19	TRDV2	TRDD3	.	TRDJ3	CARDTVGIRGTWDTRQMFF	TGTGCCCGTGACACCGTGGGGATAAGGGGCACCTGGGACACCCGACAGATGTTTTTC
13	TRDV3	.	large	TRDJ1	CAFERPGTDKLIF	TGTGCCTTTGAGCGTCCTGGCACCGATAAACTCATCTTT
20	TRDV1	TRDD3	.	TRDJ1	CALGERRPGYWGIGTDKLIF	TGTGCTCTTGGGGAACGGAGGCCCGGGTACTGGGGGATTGGCACCGATAAACTCATCTTT
21	TRAV29/DV5	.	few	TRDJ1	CAASDPRRAYQYFQGADKLIF	TGTGCAGCAAGCGATCCCCGGAGGGCCTACCAGTACTTCCAGGGGGCCGATAAACTCATCTTT
18	TRDV2	TRDD3	large	TRDJ2	CACDTLLGDTRKTAQLFF	TGTGCCTGTGACACCCTACTGGGGGATACTCGTAAGACAGCACAACTCTTCTTT
19	TRDV2	TRDD3	.	TRDJ3	CACDRLGYADSWDTRQMFF	TGTGCCTGTGACCGGTTGGGATACGCGGACTCCTGGGACACCCGACAGATGTTTTTC
24	TRDV3	TRDD3	.	TRDJ3	CASIIPRTGGFTALSSWDTRQMFF	TGTGCCTCAATTATTCCCCGTACTGGGGGATTTACCGCTCTGAGCTCCTGGGACACCCGACAGATGTTTTTC
21	TRDV1	.	.	TRDJ1	CALGEGPIIPGLIPLMSKLIF	TGTGCTCTTGGGGAAGGACCCATTATTCCCGGACTAATCCCCCTAATGAGTAAACTCATCTTT
16	TRDV1	.	few	TRDJ1	CALGELYPALGDKLIF	TGTGCTCTTGGGGAACTTTACCCCGCGCTGGGGGATAAACTCATCTTT
18	TRDV2	TRDD3	few	TRDJ3	CACDTVWGIRWDTRQMFF	TGTGCCTGTGACACCGTGTGGGGGATACGGTGGGACACCCGACAGATGTTTTTC
15	TRDV1	.	few	TRDJ1	CALGGAWAYTDKLIF	TGTGCTCTTGGGGGGGCCTGGGCGTACACCGATAAACTCATCTTT
13	TRDV2	TRDD3	few	TRDJ2	CAYDTGDTAQLFF	TGTGCCTATGACACTGGGGATACAGCACAACTCTTCTTT
19	TRDV2	TRDD3	.	TRDJ1	CACDTERRDTAIYTDNLIF	TGTGCCTGTGACACCGAGAGGAGGGATACGGCGATATACACCGATAACCTCATCTTT
10	TRDV2	.	few	TRDJ1	CACDTDKLIF	TGTGCCTGTGACACCGATAAACTCATCTTT
18	TRDV1	TRDD3	few	TRDJ1	CALGEPPLKGDTLPGFIF	TGTGCTCTTGGGGAACCCCCTCTTAAAGGGGATACGCTACCTGGTTTTATCTTT
14	TRDV2	TRDD3	.	TRDJ2	CACDSWGMPAQRFF	TGTGCCTGTGACTCCTGGGGGATGCCAGCACAACGCTTCTTT
23	TRDV1	TRDD3	.	TRDJ1	CALGELSGLLGITGGRYTDKLIF	TGTGCTCTTGGGGAACTATCCGGCCTCCTCGGAATTACTGGGGGTCGGTACACCGATAAACTCATCTTT
18	TRAV29/DV5	.	few	TRDJ1	CAASLRGTTPPYTDKLIF	TGTGCAGCAAGCCTCCGGGGAACTACTCCTCCTTACACCGATAAACTCATCTTT
16	TRDV1	.	few	TRDJ1	CALGEMGRTYTDKLIF	TGTGCTCTTGGGGAAATGGGAAGAACGTACACCGATAAACTCATCTTT
19	TRDV1	TRDD3	few	TRDJ1	CALGELAWGIRLVADKLIF	TGTGCTCTTGGGGAACTAGCCTGGGGGATACGTCTTGTGGCCGATAAACTCATCTTT
15	TRDV3	TRDD3	medium-sized	TRDJ1	CAFWLGERYTDKLIF	TGTGCCTTCTGGCTGGGGGAGAGGTACACCGATAAACTCATCTTT
17	TRAV29/DV5	TRDD3	large	TRDJ1	CAASEGDGGYDADKLIF	TGTGCAGCAAGCGAGGGAGATGGGGGATACGACGCCGATAAACTCATCTTT
20	TRDV2	TRDD3	large	TRDJ1	CACDTVPYWGIRRYTDKLIF	TGTGCCTGTGACACCGTGCCGTACTGGGGGATACGTCGGTACACCGATAAACTCATCTTT
17	TRDV3	.	few	TRDJ1	CAFNPPTGEKITDKLIF	TGTGCCTTTAACCCACCGACTGGTGAGAAGATCACCGATAAACTCATCTTT
15	TRDV1	.	.	TRDJ1	CALGPNGARSDKLIF	TGTGCTCTTGGGCCTAACGGGGCTAGGTCCGATAAACTCATCTTT
15	TRDV3	TRDD3	large	TRDJ1	CAFSYWGILTDKLIF	TGTGCCTTTTCCTACTGGGGGATACTAACCGATAAACTCATCTTT
19	TRDV1	TRDD3	few	TRDJ1	CALGDPTNGAGGCTDKLIF	TGTGCTCTTGGGGATCCAACTAACGGGGCTGGGGGATGCACCGATAAACTCATCTTT
16	TRDV3	TRDD3	.	TRDJ1	CACPYWGIGNTDKLIF	TGTGCCTGCCCATACTGGGGGATTGGAAACACCGATAAACTCATCTTT
23	TRDV1	TRDD3	few	TRDJ1	CALGELYRFTYLLGDTRGDKLIF	TGTGCTCTTGGGGAACTCTACCGGTTCACTTACTTACTGGGGGATACACGTGGCGATAAACTCATCTTT
20	TRDV2	TRDD3	.	TRDJ3	CACDTWGIRGSSWDTRQMFF	TGTGCCTGTGACACATGGGGGATACGCGGTAGCTCCTGGGACACCCGACAGATGTTTTTC
15	TRDV2	TRDD3	.	TRDJ2	CACDLLGASPAHLFF	TGTGCCTGTGACCTACTGGGGGCTTCTCCGGCACACCTCTTCTTT
19	TRDV1	TRDD3	.	TRDJ1	CALGELGGDSYWGILGLIF	TGTGCTCTTGGAGAACTAGGTGGCGACTCGTACTGGGGGATACTAGGACTCATCTTT
21	TRDV2	TRDD3	.	TRDJ3	CACDTALLGPNSSWDTRQMFF	TGTGCCTGTGACACCGCCTTACTGGGGCCCAACAGTTCCTGGGACACCCGACAGATGTTTTTC
20	TRDV2	TRDD3	large	TRDJ3	CACDTASNWGDSWDTRQMFF	TGTGCCTGTGACACCGCGTCGAACTGGGGGGACTCCTGGGACACCCGACAGATGTTTTTC
16	TRDV1	TRDD3	.	TRDJ1	CALGALPTGDTDKLIF	TGTGCTCTTGGGGCTCTTCCTACGGGGGATACGGATAAACTCATCTTT
25	TRDV1	TRDD3	.	TRDJ2	CALGERQNSYKKLGAVTALTAQLFF	TGTGCTCTTGGGGAACGCCAAAATTCTTACAAGAAGCTGGGGGCCGTGACTGCTTTGACAGCACAACTCTTCTTT